This TCR beta chain originates from a study of T cells after yellow fever vaccination. On the study more broadly: The fractions with low cell numbers were processed using SMART-Seq v4 Ultra Low Input.

Losses at the gene ends were 5 bases for V and 1 base for J; bases not matched to a gene: 12. The CDR3 runs to 18 residues. Germline V CDR1 and CDR2: SEHNR, FQNEAQ (reference sequence). Whole-study results and caveats: Within FACS-sorted repertoires, abundant clonotypes contaminating from the bulk population could be present. Weaker, the secondary response peaked sooner, at day 5 versus 15. Most primary-vaccination clones recurred post-booster (roughly 96% CD4, roughly 90% CD8).

TCRdb re-analysed the 5' RACE reads in MiXCR, keeping a single row per CDR3 protein. Of 170,000 or so distinct CDR3 sequences listed, around 9.7% are singletons. This clonotype was counted a few times. Its antigen is not identified. V and J are TRBV7-9 and TRBJ2-1, with 9 bases aligning to TRBD2. The sequencing used CD8+ T cells sorted from PBMCs, collected 45 days after the yellow fever booster vaccination. The origin of this receptor is a man between 18 and 29 years old who received the YFV17D yellow fever vaccine. CDR3 sequence reads: CASSVEGLADFSYNEQFF. The CDR3 nucleotides read TGTGCCAGCAGCGTTGAGGGACTAGCAGATTTTTCCTACAATGAGCAGTTCTTC.